The present T cell receptor beta chain was sequenced within a study of T cell responses to AZD1222 COVID-19 vaccine. Concerning this clone itself: Its antigen is currently unknown.

Profiling relied on immunoSEQ multiplex PCR, and the TCRdb table lists in-frame clones only, not all of them. Here the sample spans some 140,000 clones, about 88% being singletons. Study outcomes and limitations: Among vaccine-associated CD4 TCRs, coverage spanned spike, with dominance at 160-218 and 743-854. Donors skewed white British and female; clonal diversity was possibly underestimated. After two AZD1222 doses, spike-specific TCR breadth and depth rose versus day 0. It was only after the peak T cell response that any repertoires were sampled.

This TCR was sampled from an adult who received the AZD1222 COVID-19 vaccine. Source: peripheral blood, taken 28 days after the second AZD1222 dose.

CDR3 residues: CASSPTGPPDTQYF. For the CDR3, the DNA is TGCGCCAGCAGCCCGACAGGGCCACCAGATACGCAGTATTTT. This chain joins TRBV5-1 and TRBJ2-3; 7 nucleotides align to TRBD1. Germline CDR1 is SGHRS and CDR2 is YFSETQ. The CDR3 consists of 14 residues. V lost 4 bases, J lost 4 bases, and 6 bases stayed unmatched. Full variable domain (rest looked up from reference TRBV5-1 and TRBJ2-3): KAGVTQTPRYLIKTRGQQVTLSCSPISGHRSVSWYQQTPGQGLQFLFEYFSETQRNKGNFPGRFSGRQFSNSRSEMNVSTLELGDSALYLCASSPTGPPDTQYFGPGTRLTVL.